This note documents a single T cell receptor beta chain sequence. The CDR3 runs 12 residues. Clones were sequenced by immunoSEQ multiplex PCR, and TCRdb holds only the in-frame ones, with some missing. The sample lists about 110,000 clones; roughly 90% were seen once. This entry belongs to a study of T cell responses to AZD1222 COVID-19 vaccine. The chain uses TRBV21-1 and TRBJ2-7; TRBD2, the D gene given by the table, was not confirmed from the DNA. TRBV21-1 is described as a pseudogene. Specimen: peripheral blood, collected 28 days after the second AZD1222 dose. This clonotype was sampled from an adult who received the AZD1222 COVID-19 vaccine. The CDR3 protein is CASMLASYEQYF. The CDR3 nucleotides read TGTGCCAGCATGCTAGCGAGTTACGAGCAGTACTTC.